This T cell receptor (beta chain) was recovered during a study of cytomegalovirus exposure and HLA in healthy donors. Study-wide findings and caveats: Among donors in an Asian-associated ancestry cluster, a later analysis reportedly found fewer N-insertions than the roughly 700-donor mean. The study flagged about 150 TCR beta chains as cytomegalovirus-associated. Cytomegalovirus status was reportedly diagnosed by the classifier with high specificity and sensitivity.

Primers for the PCR totalled 60 Vbeta and 13 Jbeta. Sequencing used immunoSEQ multiplex PCR; TCRdb keeps in-frame clones, though not all of them. Found here are fewer than 75,000 clones; the top ten clones hold 15% to 20%. For this clone: Its antigen is unidentified.

Germline V gene lookup returns CDR1 SGDLS and CDR2 YYNGEE. Between the trimmed V and J ends, which lost 0 bases and 5 bases, there was a span of 8 bases. This CDR3 comprises 13 residues. The clonotype was recovered from a boy aged 5 to 17 in good health and CMV-seronegative. V and J are TRBV9 and TRBJ1-1, with D perhaps TRBD1 (6 bases). Specimen: PBMCs. CDR3 amino acids: CASSVAGETEAFF. Here the CDR3 DNA reads TGTGCCAGCAGCGTAGCAGGGGAAACTGAAGCTTTCTTT.